This T cell receptor beta chain was captured by sequencing in a study of tumor and adjacent non-tumor tissue in lung cancer. TCRbeta libraries were built with three rounds of nested PCR, modified from ARM-PCR. MiXCR, applied by TCRdb to the multiplex PCR reads, yields one record per CDR3 protein. The sample records about 110,000 distinct CDR3 sequences, approximately 82% being singletons. On this clonotype itself: One end of the junction is discordant with germline, which a read error may explain.

Germline-derived CDR1 and CDR2 are MNHEY and SVGEGT. The CDR3 length is 17 residues. The template was RNA from unsorted bulk tissue. Chemotherapy-naive patients with new lung cancer underwent thoracic surgery in China, August–late 2014. This rearrangement joins TRBV6-2 or TRBV6-3 to TRBJ2-1; TRBD2 agrees at 8 bases. This receptor was taken from an older woman with non-small cell lung cancer. Sequences were obtained from lung tumor tissue. CDR3 sequence: CANTSPVLAGRDNEQLF. DNA for the CDR3: TGTGCCAACACCAGTCCCGTTTTAGCGGGGAGGGACAATGAGCAGTTATTC.